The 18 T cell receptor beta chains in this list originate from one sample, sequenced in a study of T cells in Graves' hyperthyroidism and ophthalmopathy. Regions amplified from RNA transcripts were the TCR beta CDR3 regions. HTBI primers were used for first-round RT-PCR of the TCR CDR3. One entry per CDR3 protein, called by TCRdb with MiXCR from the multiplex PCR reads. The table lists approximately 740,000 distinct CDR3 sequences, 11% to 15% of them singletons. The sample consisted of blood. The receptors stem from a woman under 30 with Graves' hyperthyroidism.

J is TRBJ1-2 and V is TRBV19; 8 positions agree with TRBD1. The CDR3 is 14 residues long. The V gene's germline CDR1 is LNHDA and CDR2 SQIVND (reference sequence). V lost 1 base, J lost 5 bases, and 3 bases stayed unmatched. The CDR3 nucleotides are TGTGCCAGTAGTATAGGCAGGGACAGGTATGGCTACACCTTC. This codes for CASSIGRDRYGYTF.

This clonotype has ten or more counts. CDR3 nucleotide sequence: TGCAGTGCCAGGCGTGCTGGCAATGAGCAGTTCTTC. Translation gives CSARRAGNEQFF. The chain has TRBV20-1 and TRBJ2-1; D remains unclear. The length of the CDR3 is 12 residues. Germline loops: CDR1 DFQATT, CDR2 SNEGSKA (reference sequence). V was pared by 6 bases and J by 6 bases, with 12 bases between.

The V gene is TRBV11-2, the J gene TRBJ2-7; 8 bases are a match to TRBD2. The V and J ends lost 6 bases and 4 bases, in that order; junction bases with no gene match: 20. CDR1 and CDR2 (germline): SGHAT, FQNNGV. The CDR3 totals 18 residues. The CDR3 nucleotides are TGTGCCAGCAGTTTATCTCGTTTCGGGGGGGTCGGGGAGTACGAGCAGTACTTC. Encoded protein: CASSLSRFGGVGEYEQYF.

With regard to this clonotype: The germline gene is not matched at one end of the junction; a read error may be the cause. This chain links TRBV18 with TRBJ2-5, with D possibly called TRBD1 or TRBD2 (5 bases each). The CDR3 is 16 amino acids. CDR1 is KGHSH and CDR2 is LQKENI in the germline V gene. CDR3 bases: TGTGCCAGCTCACTTCAGCCCGGGGCAGGGCAAGTGACCCAGTACTTC. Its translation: CASSLQPGAGQVTQYF.

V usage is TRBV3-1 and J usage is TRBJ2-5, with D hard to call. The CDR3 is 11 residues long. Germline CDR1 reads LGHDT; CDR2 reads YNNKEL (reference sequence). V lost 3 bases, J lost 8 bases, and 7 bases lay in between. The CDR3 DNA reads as TGTGCCAGCAGCCACCCCGATACCCAGTACTTC. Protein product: CASSHPDTQYF.

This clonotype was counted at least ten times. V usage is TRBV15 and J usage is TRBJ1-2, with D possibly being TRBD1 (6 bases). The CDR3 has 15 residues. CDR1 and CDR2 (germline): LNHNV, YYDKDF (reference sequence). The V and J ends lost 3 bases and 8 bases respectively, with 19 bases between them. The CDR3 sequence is CATSSSPDSPLGYTF. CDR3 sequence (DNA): TGTGCCACCAGCAGTTCACCGGACAGTCCCCTGGGCTACACCTTC.

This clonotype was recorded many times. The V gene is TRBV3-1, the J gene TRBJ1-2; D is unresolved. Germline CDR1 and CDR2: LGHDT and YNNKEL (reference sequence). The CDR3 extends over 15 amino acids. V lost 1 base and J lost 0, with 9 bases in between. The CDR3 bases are TGTGCCAGCAGCCAAGGCGGGCAGTCTAACTATGGCTACACCTTC. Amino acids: CASSQGGQSNYGYTF.

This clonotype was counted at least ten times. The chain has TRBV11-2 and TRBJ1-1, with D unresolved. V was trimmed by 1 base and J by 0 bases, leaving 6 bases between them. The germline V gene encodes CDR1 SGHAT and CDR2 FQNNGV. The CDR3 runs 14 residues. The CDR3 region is CASSLGLMNTEAFF. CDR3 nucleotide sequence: TGTGCCAGCAGCTTAGGACTAATGAACACTGAAGCTTTCTTT.

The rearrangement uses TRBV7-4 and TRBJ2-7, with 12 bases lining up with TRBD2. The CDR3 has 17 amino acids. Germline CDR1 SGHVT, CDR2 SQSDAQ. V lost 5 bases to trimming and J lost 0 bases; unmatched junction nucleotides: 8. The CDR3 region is CASSIDGLAGSSYEQYF. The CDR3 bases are TGTGCCAGCAGCATTGACGGACTAGCGGGAAGCTCCTACGAGCAGTACTTC.

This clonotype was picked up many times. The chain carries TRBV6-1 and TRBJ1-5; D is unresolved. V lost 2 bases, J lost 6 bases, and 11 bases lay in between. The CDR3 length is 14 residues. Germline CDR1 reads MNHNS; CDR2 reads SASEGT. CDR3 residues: CASSEPPMGQPQHF. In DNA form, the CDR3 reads TGTGCCAGCAGTGAACCACCCATGGGTCAGCCCCAGCATTTT.

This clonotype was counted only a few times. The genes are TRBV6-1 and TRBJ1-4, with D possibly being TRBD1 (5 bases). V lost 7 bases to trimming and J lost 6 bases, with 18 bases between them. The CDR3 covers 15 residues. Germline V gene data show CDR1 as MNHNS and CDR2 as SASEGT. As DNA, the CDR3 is TGTGCCAGCATGGGGGTTAATGCAGATCATGAAAAACTGTTTTTT. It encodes CASMGVNADHEKLFF.

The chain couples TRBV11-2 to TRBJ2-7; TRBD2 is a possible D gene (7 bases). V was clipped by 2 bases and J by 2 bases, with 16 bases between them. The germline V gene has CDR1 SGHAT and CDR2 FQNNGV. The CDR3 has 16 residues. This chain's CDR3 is CASSLLSRGGPYEQYF. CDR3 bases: TGTGCCAGCAGCTTACTTTCGAGGGGGGGCCCCTACGAGCAGTACTTC.

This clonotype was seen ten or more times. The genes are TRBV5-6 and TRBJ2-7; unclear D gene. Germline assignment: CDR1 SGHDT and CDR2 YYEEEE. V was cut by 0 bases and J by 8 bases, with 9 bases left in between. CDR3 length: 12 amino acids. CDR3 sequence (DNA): TGTGCCAGCAGCTTGGGACCGCAGAAGCAGTACTTC. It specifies CASSLGPQKQYF.

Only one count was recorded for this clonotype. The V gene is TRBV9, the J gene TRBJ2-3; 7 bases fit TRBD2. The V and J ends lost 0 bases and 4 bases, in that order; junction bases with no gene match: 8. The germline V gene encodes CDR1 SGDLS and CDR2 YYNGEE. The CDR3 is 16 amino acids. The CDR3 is CASSVEGTIFADTQYF. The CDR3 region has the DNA TGTGCCAGCAGCGTAGAGGGGACTATCTTTGCAGATACGCAGTATTTT.

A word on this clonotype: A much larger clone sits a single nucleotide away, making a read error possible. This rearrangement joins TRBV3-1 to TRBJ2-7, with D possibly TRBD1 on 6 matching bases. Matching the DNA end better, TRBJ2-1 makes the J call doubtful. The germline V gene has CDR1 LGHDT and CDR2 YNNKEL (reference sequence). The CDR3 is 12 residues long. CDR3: CASADRAYEQFF. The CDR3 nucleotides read TGTGCCAGCGCGGACAGAGCCTACGAGCAGTTCTTC.

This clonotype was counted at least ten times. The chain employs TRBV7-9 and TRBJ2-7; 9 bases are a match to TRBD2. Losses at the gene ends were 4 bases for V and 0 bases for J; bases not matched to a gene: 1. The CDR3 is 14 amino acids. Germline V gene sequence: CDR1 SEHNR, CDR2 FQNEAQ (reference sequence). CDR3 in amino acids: CASSWTSVSYEQYF. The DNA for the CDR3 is TGTGCCAGCAGCTGGACTAGCGTCTCCTACGAGCAGTACTTC.

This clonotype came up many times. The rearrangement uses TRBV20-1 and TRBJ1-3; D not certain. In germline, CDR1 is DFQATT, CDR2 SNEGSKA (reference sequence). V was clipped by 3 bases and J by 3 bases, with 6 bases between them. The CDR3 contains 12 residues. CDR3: CSASGFGNTIYF. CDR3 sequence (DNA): TGCAGTGCTAGCGGTTTTGGAAACACCATATATTTT.

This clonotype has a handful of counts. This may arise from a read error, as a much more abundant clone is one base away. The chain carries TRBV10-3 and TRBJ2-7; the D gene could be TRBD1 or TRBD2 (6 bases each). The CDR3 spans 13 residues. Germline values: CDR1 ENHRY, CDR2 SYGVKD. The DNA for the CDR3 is TGTACCAGCAGCCCACCGGGGGCGTACGAGCAGTACTTC. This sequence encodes CTSSPPGAYEQYF.